This T cell receptor beta chain stems from a study of shared clonotypes between healthy human individuals. Looking at the study overall: The donor pool was made up of a couple of women and three men aged 18 to 49. Points from the study as a whole: Non-shared clonotypes were found to have lower generation probabilities than the clonotypes that were shared by all four of the sorted-subset donors. The diversity represented, both genetic and in exposure history, was limited by few donors.

Clones were read by immunoSEQ multiplex PCR, and TCRdb kept only the in-frame ones, dropping some. The top ten clones hold about 0.45% of a sample with about 1.5 million clones, 95% to 99% of them seen once. V lost 4 bases to trimming and J lost 5 bases, with 14 bases between them. The length of the CDR3 is 14 residues. In germline, CDR1 is MNHEY, CDR2 SMNVEV (reference sequence). Regarding this clone: The antigen remains unidentified.

The TCR comes from a man aged 25-45 years in good health. The V call is TRBV27, the J call TRBJ1-1; D might be TRBD1 (5 bases). Sequencing used naive CD4+ T cells sorted from blood. Subset noted: CD45RA+ positively selected. The CDR3 region has the DNA TGTGCCAGCAGTTCCTGGGGGAGGCGGACTGAAGCTTTCTTT. Amino acid sequence: CASSSWGRRTEAFF.